These 2 T cell receptor beta chains were all obtained from the same sample, sequenced in a study of blood T cell repertoires in COVID-19. The method was immunoSEQ multiplex PCR; TCRdb's version includes in-frame clones alone and lacks a portion of them. Here the sample spans approximately 350,000 clones, 65% to 85% being singletons. Sequenced: peripheral blood. The source of these receptors is a man aged 25-40 years with active or convalescent COVID-19.

This clone showed up just once. The V and J genes are TRBV28 and TRBJ1-6; TRBD1 matches 7 bases. The trim removed 6 bases at V and 7 bases at J, leaving 6 bases unmatched. The CDR3 covers 14 residues. The germline gives CDR1 MDHEN, CDR2 SYDVKM. CDR3 loop: CASSREGQNSPLHF. DNA for the CDR3: TGTGCCAGCAGCCGGGAGGGACAGAATTCACCCCTCCACTTT.

Remarks on this clone: Additional DNA sequences in this sample encode the identical CDR3. The gene calls are TRBV30 and TRBJ2-3; D is perhaps TRBD2 (5 bases). Between the trimmed V and J ends, which lost 0 bases and 6 bases, there was a span of 7 bases. CDR3 length equals 12 residues. Germline V gene sequence: CDR1 GTSNPN, CDR2 SVGIG (reference sequence). CDR3 in DNA: TGTGCCTGGAGTGTCGGCGGGGATACGCAGTATTTT. Its translation: CAWSVGGDTQYF.